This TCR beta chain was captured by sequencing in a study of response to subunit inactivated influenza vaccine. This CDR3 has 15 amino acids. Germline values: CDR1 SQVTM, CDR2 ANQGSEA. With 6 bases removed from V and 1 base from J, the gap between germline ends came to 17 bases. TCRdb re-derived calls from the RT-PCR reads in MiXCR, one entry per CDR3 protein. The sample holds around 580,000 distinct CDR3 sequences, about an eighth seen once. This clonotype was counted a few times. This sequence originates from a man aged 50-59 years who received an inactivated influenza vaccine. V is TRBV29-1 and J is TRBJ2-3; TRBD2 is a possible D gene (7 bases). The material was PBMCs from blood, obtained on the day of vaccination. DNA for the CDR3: TGCAGCGTCGCCGGCGGGGGCCTTGGCACAGATACGCAGTATTTT. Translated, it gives CSVAGGGLGTDTQYF.